The 10 T cell receptor beta chains presented below share a single source sample, sequenced in a study of CD8 T cells in ankylosing spondylitis. TCRdb called the 5' RACE reads again in MiXCR, with one record for every CDR3 protein. Of under 200,000 distinct CDR3 sequences in the sample, roughly 10% were seen once. The sequencing sample was made of blood, either unsorted or a sorted T cell fraction (not recorded which). The receptors here all came from a female donor with ankylosing spondylitis or in good health (not recorded which).

This clonotype showed up many times. CDR3 region: CASSQAAGGADTQYF. CDR3 nucleotides: TGCGCCAGCAGCCAAGCGGCGGGAGGGGCAGATACGCAGTATTTT. The chain recombines TRBV4-3 with TRBJ2-3; 9 nucleotides align to TRBD2. The V segment lost 1 base and the J segment 4 bases; nucleotides outside the gene matches: 3. The CDR3 runs 15 residues. The germline V gene has CDR1 LGHNA and CDR2 YSLEER.

This clonotype occurred a few times. This rearrangement joins TRBV5-6 to TRBJ2-5; D perhaps matches TRBD2 (5 bases). Trimming stripped 4 bases from V and 6 bases from J, with 13 bases between. The CDR3 is 13 residues long. Per the germline V gene, CDR1 is SGHDT and CDR2 is YYEEEE. The CDR3 reads CASSPGVTQTQYF. The CDR3 DNA reads as TGTGCCAGCAGCCCCGGGGTCACACAGACCCAGTACTTC.

This clonotype was observed a handful of times. V and J are TRBV6-8 and TRBJ1-2; D is unresolved. This CDR3 region has 14 residues. Germline V lookup: CDR1 MNHGY, CDR2 SAAAGT. Trimming left V 0 bases short and J 8 bases short, with 13 bases between. The CDR3 nucleotides are TGTGCCAGCAGTTACTCTTTTGCAACGCGCGGCTACACCTTC. The encoded protein is CASSYSFATRGYTF.

This clonotype showed up many times. The chain recombines TRBV6-5 with TRBJ2-1, with D possibly TRBD2 on 5 matching bases. There are 16 residues in the CDR3. Germline loops: CDR1 MNHEY, CDR2 SVGAGI. V dropped 0 bases and J dropped 5 bases, with 14 bases sitting between them. The CDR3 reads CASSYSQSGTHNEQFF. CDR3 sequence (DNA): TGTGCCAGCAGTTACTCTCAGAGCGGCACCCACAATGAGCAGTTCTTC.

The rearrangement joins TRBV6-5 to TRBJ2-1; TRBD2 matches at 7 bases. Germline V gene lookup returns CDR1 MNHEY and CDR2 SVGAGI. This CDR3 has 17 residues. The trim removed 4 bases at V and 7 bases at J, leaving 16 bases unmatched. The CDR3 region has the DNA TGTGCCAGCAGTTCGGCCGGGGGAGGCGGGAGTGGGAATGAGCAGTTCTTC. Translating gives CASSSAGGGGSGNEQFF.

This clonotype has a count of ten or more. The chain is built from TRBV20-1 and TRBJ2-1, with no clear D. CDR1 is DFQATT, CDR2 SNEGSKA, per germline (reference sequence). This CDR3 has 13 residues. V lost 2 bases, J lost 2 bases, and 7 bases lay in between. CDR3 nucleotide sequence: TGCAGTGCTAGAAAAGCGACCTACAATGAGCAGTTCTTC. Protein product: CSARKATYNEQFF.

This clonotype was seen at least ten times. The chain recombines TRBV6-5 with TRBJ2-2; D is uncertain. Trimming cost V 4 bases and J 2 bases, with 8 bases left between them. Germline V gene sequence: CDR1 MNHEY, CDR2 SVGAGI. This CDR3 spans 14 amino acids. CDR3 sequence: CASSLADNTGELFF. As DNA, the CDR3 is TGTGCCAGCAGTTTGGCAGATAACACCGGGGAGCTGTTTTTT.

This chain connects TRBV24-1 to TRBJ1-5; no clear D gene. Trimming removed 0 bases from V and 1 base from J, with 3 bases in between. Germline V gives CDR1 KGHDR, CDR2 SFDVKD. CDR3 length: 14 amino acids. The CDR3 spells CATSDLESNQPQHF. CDR3 bases: TGTGCCACCAGTGATTTGGAGAGCAATCAGCCCCAGCATTTT.

This clonotype was counted many times. The rearrangement joins TRBV19 to TRBJ2-1; D call uncertain. V lost 0 bases, J lost 4 bases, and 7 bases lay in between. CDR1 is LNHDA and CDR2 is SQIVND in the germline V gene (reference sequence). The CDR3 spans 14 residues. CDR3 DNA sequence: TGTGCCAGTAGTATAGAAGGCGTTTACAATGAGCAGTTCTTC. This sequence encodes CASSIEGVYNEQFF.

This clonotype was picked up a small number of times. V usage is TRBV3-1 and J usage is TRBJ2-2; either TRBD1 or TRBD2 may fit D (5 bases each). The CDR3 extends over 14 amino acids. Per germline, CDR1 LGHDT and CDR2 YNNKEL (reference sequence). Trimming cost V 0 bases and J 7 bases, with 9 bases left between them. CDR3 nucleotides: TGTGCCAGCAGCCAAGAGGGGACCGGCGGGGAGCTGTTTTTT. It encodes CASSQEGTGGELFF.